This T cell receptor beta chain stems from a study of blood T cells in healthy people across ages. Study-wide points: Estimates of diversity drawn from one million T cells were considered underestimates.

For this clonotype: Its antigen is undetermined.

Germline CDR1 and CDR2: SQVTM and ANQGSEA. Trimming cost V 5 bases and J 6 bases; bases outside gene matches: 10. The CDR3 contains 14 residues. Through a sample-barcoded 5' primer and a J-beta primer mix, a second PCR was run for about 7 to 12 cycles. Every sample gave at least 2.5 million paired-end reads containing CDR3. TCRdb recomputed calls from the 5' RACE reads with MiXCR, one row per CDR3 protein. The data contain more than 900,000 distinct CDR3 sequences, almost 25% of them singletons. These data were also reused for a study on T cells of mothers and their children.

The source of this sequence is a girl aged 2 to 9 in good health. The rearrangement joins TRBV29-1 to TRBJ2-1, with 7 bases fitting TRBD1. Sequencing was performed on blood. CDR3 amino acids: CSVRWTGGGNEQFF. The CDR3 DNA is TGCAGCGTTCGATGGACAGGAGGAGGCAATGAGCAGTTCTTC.